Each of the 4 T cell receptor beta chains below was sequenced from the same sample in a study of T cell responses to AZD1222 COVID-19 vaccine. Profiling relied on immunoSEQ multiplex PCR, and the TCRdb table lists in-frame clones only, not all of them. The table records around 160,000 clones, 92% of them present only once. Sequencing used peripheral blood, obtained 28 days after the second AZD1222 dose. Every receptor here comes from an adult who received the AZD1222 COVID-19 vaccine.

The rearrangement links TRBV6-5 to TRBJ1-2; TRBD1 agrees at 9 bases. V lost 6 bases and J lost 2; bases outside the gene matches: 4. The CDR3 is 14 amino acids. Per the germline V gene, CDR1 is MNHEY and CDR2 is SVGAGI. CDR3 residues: CASRMDRGNYGYTF. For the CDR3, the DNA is TGTGCCAGCAGAATGGACAGGGGCAACTATGGCTACACCTTC.

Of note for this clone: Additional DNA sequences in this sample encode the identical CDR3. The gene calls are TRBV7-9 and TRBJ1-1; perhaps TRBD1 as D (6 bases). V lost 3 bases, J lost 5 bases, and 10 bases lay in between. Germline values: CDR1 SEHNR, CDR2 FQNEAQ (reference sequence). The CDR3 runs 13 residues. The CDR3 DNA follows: TGTGCCAGCAGCTTGGGGGGCGGGACTGAAGCTTTCTTT. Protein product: CASSLGGGTEAFF.

The CDR3 coding sequence is TGTGCCAGTAGAGGACAGGGGGGACAGCCCCAGCATTTT. Translated: CASRGQGGQPQHF. The V call is TRBV19, the J call TRBJ1-5; 10 positions match TRBD1. This CDR3 contains 13 residues. Per the germline V gene, CDR1 is LNHDA and CDR2 is SQIVND (reference sequence). With 6 bases clipped from V and 7 bases from J, the junction kept 3 bases outside the gene matches.

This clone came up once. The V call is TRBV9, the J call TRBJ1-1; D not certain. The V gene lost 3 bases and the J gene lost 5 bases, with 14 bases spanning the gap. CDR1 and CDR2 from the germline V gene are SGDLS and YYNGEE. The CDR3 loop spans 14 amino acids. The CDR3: CASSARELGTEAFF. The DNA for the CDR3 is TGTGCCAGCAGCGCCCGGGAATTAGGTACTGAAGCTTTCTTT. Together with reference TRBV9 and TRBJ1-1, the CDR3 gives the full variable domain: DSGVTQTPKHLITATGQRVTLRCSPRSGDLSVYWYQQSLDQGLQFLIQYYNGEERAKGNILERFSAQQFPDLHSELNLSSLELGDSALYFCASSARELGTEAFFGQGTRLTVV.